These 25 T cell receptor beta chains were all obtained from the same sample, sequenced in a study of identical twins (dated by TCRdb to the mid-2010s). Library method: 5' RACE. The sequencing machine was an Illumina HiSeq 2000. TCRdb reran the public reads through fastp at Q25 and MiXCR, keeping productive beta chains. Every distinct CDR3 protein forms one entry, paired with its most common genes and DNA. This sample holds roughly 750,000 distinct CDR3 sequences; 21% were observed only once. Jointly, the top ten make up about 4.5% of the sample. Another study also made use of these data, one on T cells expressing NK-cell markers.

The specimen was PBMCs. The receptors derive from a woman under 30 in good health.

The rearrangement joins TRBV9 to TRBJ1-2; D ambiguous. The CDR3 spans 13 residues. Germline V gene data show CDR1 as SGDLS and CDR2 as YYNGEE. The V and J ends lost 0 bases and 8 bases respectively, with 11 bases between them. CDR3 region: CASSVAGRWGYTF. The CDR3 nucleotides read TGTGCCAGCAGCGTAGCTGGACGCTGGGGCTACACCTTC.

The rearrangement joins TRBV30 to TRBJ1-2; D might be TRBD1 (5 bases). V was trimmed by 1 base and J by 1 base, leaving 10 bases between them. The CDR3 extends over 14 amino acids. The germline V gene encodes CDR1 GTSNPN and CDR2 SVGIG (reference sequence). The CDR3 reads CAWSAIRVNYGYTF. CDR3 DNA sequence: TGTGCCTGGAGTGCCATCAGGGTTAACTATGGCTACACCTTC.

Notes on this clonotype: Mismatch with germline at one junction end may stem from a read error. The chain couples TRBV3-1 to TRBJ2-6; 8 nucleotides line up with TRBD2. The germline V gene has CDR1 LGHDT and CDR2 YNNKEL (reference sequence). The CDR3 sequence is 14 residues long. The CDR3: CASSQERGGNVLTF. DNA of the CDR3: TGTGCCAGCAGCCAAGAACGGGGGGGCAACGTCCTGACTTTC.

A few counts support this clonotype. The chain has TRBV6-2 or TRBV6-3 and TRBJ1-2, with D perhaps matching TRBD1 (6 bases). From germline, CDR1 is MNHEY and CDR2 SVGEGT. The V and J ends lost 2 bases and 8 bases respectively, with 15 bases between them. The CDR3 spans 14 residues. CDR3 coding DNA: TGTGCCAGCAGTTACCCCACTACAGGGCTCGGCTACACCTTC. It yields the protein CASSYPTTGLGYTF.

This clonotype was recorded many times. The CDR3 sequence: CASSDGDSEAFF. In DNA, the CDR3 is TGTGCCAGCTCCGACGGTGACAGTGAAGCTTTCTTT. V gene TRBV7-9 combines with J gene TRBJ1-1, with D maybe TRBD1 (5 bases). The CDR3 runs to 12 residues. V was trimmed by 8 bases and J by 7 bases, leaving 14 bases between them. Germline-derived CDR1 and CDR2 are SEHNR and FQNEAQ (reference sequence).

This clonotype turned up a few times. The chain joins TRBV10-3 to TRBJ2-5; D remains unclear. Per the germline V gene, CDR1 is ENHRY and CDR2 is SYGVKD. V was pared by 4 bases and J by 6 bases, with 12 bases between. This CDR3 spans 13 amino acids. CDR3 in amino acids: CAISGPRGKTQYF. The CDR3 DNA follows: TGTGCCATCAGTGGCCCCCGAGGAAAGACCCAGTACTTC.

This chain connects TRBV29-1 to TRBJ2-7; D uncertain. The V end lost 5 bases, the J end lost 6 bases, and 14 bases lay between the germline ends. The CDR3 totals 12 residues. The germline V gene has CDR1 SQVTM and CDR2 ANQGSEA. CDR3 amino acids: CSVTLEVSEQYF. Written as DNA, the CDR3 is TGCAGCGTTACCCTGGAAGTATCCGAGCAGTACTTC.

This clonotype appeared a few times. V usage is TRBV20-1 and J usage is TRBJ2-1; D possibly corresponds to TRBD2 (6 bases). This CDR3 spans 16 amino acids. Germline V gene data show CDR1 as DFQATT and CDR2 as SNEGSKA (reference sequence). The V gene lost 3 bases and the J gene lost 4 bases, with 19 bases spanning the gap. The CDR3 DNA is TGCAGTGCTAGGCGGTGGCGGGGAAACCTTTACAATGAGCAGTTCTTC. This translates into CSARRWRGNLYNEQFF.

This clonotype occurred a few times. The rearrangement joins TRBV5-6 to TRBJ2-2; the D is unclear. The CDR3 has 16 amino acids. With 1 base removed from V and 0 bases from J, the gap between germline ends came to 10 bases. Germline CDR1 SGHDT, CDR2 YYEEEE. CDR3 DNA sequence: TGTGCCAGCAGCTTGATAGGTATCTCGAACACCGGGGAGCTGTTTTTT. Translating it yields CASSLIGISNTGELFF.

The chain carries TRBV25-1 and TRBJ2-2; 11 bases fit TRBD2. The germline CDR1 and CDR2 sequences are MGHDK and SYGVNS. This CDR3 has 18 amino acids. J was trimmed by 3 bases and V by 6 bases; bases with no gene match: 12. CDR3 nucleotides: TGTGCCAGCAGCAGCAGAACCGGACTAGCGGGTTACACCGGGGAGCTGTTTTTT. It codes for CASSSRTGLAGYTGELFF.

The rearrangement uses TRBV28 and TRBJ1-1; D is undetermined. This CDR3 has 13 residues. Looked up from germline, CDR1 is MDHEN and CDR2 is SYDVKM. Trimming cost V 6 bases and J 2 bases, with 10 bases left between them. The CDR3 spells CASRRTVNTEAFF. CDR3 nucleotide sequence: TGTGCCAGCAGAAGGACGGTTAACACTGAAGCTTTCTTT.

The table lists this clonotype with a few counts. The rearrangement joins TRBV20-1 to TRBJ2-3, with D possibly being TRBD1 (6 bases). Germline V gene lookup returns CDR1 DFQATT and CDR2 SNEGSKA (reference sequence). Trimming cost V 6 bases and J 4 bases, with 20 bases left between them. This CDR3 comprises 15 residues. CDR3 nucleotide sequence: TGCAGTGCCCTGTTGGGGGCTCGGGTGGCAGATACGCAGTATTTT. Protein product: CSALLGARVADTQYF.

In its sample, this clonotype was seen a few times. The chain employs TRBV4-2 and TRBJ1-4; D gene uncertain. V was clipped by 2 bases and J by 0 bases, with 7 bases between them. Per the germline V gene, CDR1 is LGHNA and CDR2 is YNFKEQ. The CDR3 has 15 amino acids. CDR3 nucleotides: TGTGCCAGCAGCCAATCACTCTCAACTAATGAAAAACTGTTTTTT. This encodes CASSQSLSTNEKLFF.

The sample holds many counts of this clonotype. V gene TRBV4-3 combines with J gene TRBJ2-7, with D unresolved. The CDR3 totals 14 residues. Trimming cost V 4 bases and J 2 bases, with 12 bases left between them. Germline V gene data show CDR1 as LGHNA and CDR2 as YSLEER. CDR3 sequence: CASSPYLGPYEQYF. The CDR3 DNA follows: TGCGCCAGCAGCCCCTACTTGGGTCCCTACGAGCAGTACTTC.

This rearrangement joins TRBV6-1 to TRBJ2-3; tentatively, D is TRBD1 or TRBD2 (5 bases each). Trimming pared 6 bases from V and 6 bases from J, leaving 22 bases between. The CDR3 spans 16 residues. The germline gives CDR1 MNHNS, CDR2 SASEGT. The CDR3 bases are TGTGCCAGCAGCCGGCACGGGGACCCCCTTTTGGATACGCAGTATTTT. Translated, it gives CASSRHGDPLLDTQYF.

This clonotype was detected a few times. The rearrangement uses TRBV5-1 and TRBJ1-2; 10 bases agree with TRBD1. The CDR3 has 15 residues. Germline assignment: CDR1 SGHRS and CDR2 YFSETQ. V shed 3 bases, J shed 8 bases, and the junction held 10 bases outside the gene matches. The CDR3 bases are TGCGCCAGCAGCTCGTCGGGACAGGGGCTTGGCGGCTACACCTTC. This gives the protein CASSSSGQGLGGYTF.

This clonotype was seen a few times. The gene calls are TRBV2 and TRBJ2-3, with D unclear. Germline loops: CDR1 SNHLY, CDR2 FYNNEI. There are 13 residues in the CDR3. Deletions cut 4 bases from V and 0 bases from J, with 5 bases between. In nucleotides, the CDR3 is TGTGCCAGCAGTGTAGCCAGCACAGATACGCAGTATTTT. It codes for CASSVASTDTQYF. The variable domain in full, completed from reference TRBV2 and TRBJ2-3, reads EPEVTQTPSHQVTQMGQEVILRCVPISNHLYFYWYRQILGQKVEFLVSFYNNEISEKSEIFDDQFSVERPDGSNFTLKIRSTKLEDSAMYFCASSVASTDTQYFGPGTRLTVL.

J is TRBJ2-2 and V is TRBV12-3 or TRBV12-4; D possibly uses TRBD1 or TRBD2 (5 bases each). Trimming pared 11 bases from V and 4 bases from J, leaving 14 bases between. This CDR3 region has 13 residues. The CDR3 bases are TGTGCCGGGCATGGGGACGGCACCGGGGAGCTGTTTTTT. Translated, it gives CAGHGDGTGELFF.

This clonotype was detected only a few times. The CDR3: CASSLQVVGNEQFF. The CDR3 DNA reads TGTGCCAGCAGTTTGCAAGTTGTAGGCAATGAGCAGTTCTTC. The chain has TRBV12-3 or TRBV12-4 and TRBJ2-1, with D hard to call. CDR3 size: 14 residues. With 3 bases removed from V and 6 bases from J, the gap between germline ends came to 12 bases.

The chain recombines TRBV7-9 with TRBJ1-6, with a possible D match to TRBD1 (6 bases). V lost 5 bases, J lost 2 bases, and 10 bases lay in between. The CDR3 extends over 15 amino acids. Germline lookup yields CDR1 SEHNR and CDR2 FQNEAQ (reference sequence). CDR3 sequence: CASSRTVAYNSPLHF. CDR3 nucleotides: TGTGCCAGCAGCCGGACAGTCGCCTATAATTCACCCCTCCACTTT. Filled out from reference TRBV7-9 and TRBJ1-6, the complete variable domain reads DTGVSQNPRHKITKRGQNVTFRCDPISEHNRLYWYRQTLGQGPEFLTYFQNEAQLEKSRLLSDRFSAERPKGSFSTLEIQRTEQGDSAMYLCASSRTVAYNSPLHFGNGTRLTVT.

The chain carries TRBV6-5 and TRBJ1-4; perhaps TRBD1 as D (5 bases). V shed 2 bases and J shed 10 bases, with 17 bases lying between them. Germline V gives CDR1 MNHEY, CDR2 SVGAGI. The CDR3 extends over 15 amino acids. In DNA form, the CDR3 reads TGTGCCAGCAGTTACGAAGTAGGGGTGGCTGGAAAACTGTTTTTT. Its protein product is CASSYEVGVAGKLFF.

The chain has TRBV29-1 and TRBJ2-7, with 11 nucleotides matching TRBD1. The CDR3 runs 17 residues. V dropped 3 bases and J dropped 5; count of bases not matched to a gene: 15. The germline V gene encodes CDR1 SQVTM and CDR2 ANQGSEA. CDR3 loop: CSVDGIGTGQGVHEQYF. As DNA, the CDR3 is TGCAGCGTTGATGGTATCGGTACGGGACAGGGGGTCCACGAGCAGTACTTC.

This clonotype was detected a few times. The V and J genes are TRBV12-3 or TRBV12-4 and TRBJ1-5, with a weak D call TRBD1 (6 bases). The CDR3 runs 14 residues. Trimming pared 4 bases from V and 3 bases from J, leaving 10 bases between. CDR3 sequence (DNA): TGTGCCAGCAGTTCTTACAGGGACAATCAGCCCCAGCATTTT. Amino acids: CASSSYRDNQPQHF.

The chain joins TRBV20-1 to TRBJ2-5; 8 bases fit TRBD2. Unmatched junction bases numbered 9, after V lost 3 bases and J lost 9 bases. The length of the CDR3 is 13 residues. Germline V gene sequence: CDR1 DFQATT, CDR2 SNEGSKA (reference sequence). This chain's CDR3 is CSASDGAGGAQYF. In nucleotides, the CDR3 is TGCAGTGCTAGTGATGGGGCGGGGGGAGCCCAGTACTTC.

The chain carries TRBV4-3 and TRBJ2-4; D tentatively reads TRBD1 or TRBD2 (6 bases each). Germline V gives CDR1 LGHNA, CDR2 YSLEER. The CDR3 is 16 amino acids. Trimming stripped 1 base from V and 6 bases from J, with 16 bases between. The DNA of the CDR3 is TGCGCCAGCAGCCAAGTTGATCGGGGGCTGGGAAACATTCAGTACTTC. Translated: CASSQVDRGLGNIQYF.